These 25 T cell receptor beta chains came from one sample sequenced in a study of cytomegalovirus exposure and HLA in healthy donors. The PCR contained 60 Vbeta and 13 Jbeta primers. Some clones are missing from TCRdb's copy, which holds only in-frame ones; the method was immunoSEQ multiplex PCR. The table shows about 150,000 clones, with over 70% occurring only once. Sequenced: PBMCs. These receptors originate from a young man in good health and CMV-seronegative.

The V call is TRBV5-6, the J call TRBJ1-6; perhaps TRBD1 as D (6 bases). The germline V gene has CDR1 SGHDT and CDR2 YYEEEE. This CDR3 has 13 residues. V lost 4 bases to trimming and J lost 9 bases, with 11 bases between them. CDR3 sequence: CASSLGHPSPLHF. CDR3 in DNA: TGTGCCAGCAGCCTGGGACATCCTTCACCCCTCCACTTT.

J is TRBJ1-2 and V is TRBV29-1, with no clear D. Germline V gene lookup returns CDR1 SQVTM and CDR2 ANQGSEA. V was cut by 4 bases and J by 6 bases, with 9 bases left in between. The CDR3 loop spans 11 amino acids. As DNA, the CDR3 is TGCAGCGTTGCGGAGGGCCATGGCTACACCTTC. This encodes CSVAEGHGYTF.

This chain joins TRBV7-6 and TRBJ2-7, with 10 bases matching TRBD1. Germline-derived CDR1 and CDR2 are SGHVS and FNYEAQ. J was trimmed by 4 bases and V by 1 base; bases with no gene match: 4. The CDR3 length is 15 residues. The CDR3 DNA reads as TGTGCCAGCAGCTTAGGGACAGGGGGTTCATACGAGCAGTACTTC. It encodes CASSLGTGGSYEQYF.

The gene calls are TRBV19 and TRBJ2-3; TRBD2 might be the D (5 bases). Looked up from germline, CDR1 is LNHDA and CDR2 is SQIVND (reference sequence). CDR3 length: 15 residues. Trimming left V 6 bases short and J 4 bases short, with 17 bases between. DNA for the CDR3: TGTGCCAGTAGCCACGGCCGGGATCTAGCAGATACGCAGTATTTT. Protein product: CASSHGRDLADTQYF. Full variable domain (remainder filled in from reference TRBV19 and TRBJ2-3): DGGITQSPKYLFRKEGQNVTLSCEQNLNHDAMYWYRQDPGQGLRLIYYSQIVNDFQKGDIAEGYSVSREKKESFPLTVTSAQKNPTAFYLCASSHGRDLADTQYFGPGTRLTVL.

This clone was counted between two and nine times. V is TRBV2 and J is TRBJ2-2; 14 positions agree with TRBD2. V gave up 4 bases and J gave up 6 bases; unmatched junction bases: 4. The CDR3 contains 16 residues. Germline assignment: CDR1 SNHLY and CDR2 FYNNEI. The CDR3 protein is CASSGLAGGRAGELFF. The DNA for the CDR3 is TGTGCCAGCAGTGGACTAGCGGGGGGGCGGGCCGGGGAGCTGTTTTTT. Complete variable domain (other parts from reference TRBV2 and TRBJ2-2): EPEVTQTPSHQVTQMGQEVILRCVPISNHLYFYWYRQILGQKVEFLVSFYNNEISEKSEIFDDQFSVERPDGSNFTLKIRSTKLEDSAMYFCASSGLAGGRAGELFFGEGSRLTVL.

This clone has more than one count but fewer than ten. The J gene is TRBJ1-2, the V gene TRBV29-1, with 7 nucleotides matching TRBD1. Trimming took 6 bases from V and 3 from J; bases not matched to a gene: 10. The CDR3 spans 14 residues. Germline CDR1 and CDR2: SQVTM and ANQGSEA. The CDR3 DNA reads TGCAGCGTGCCCGAGGACAGGAGGGACTATGGCTACACCTTC. This codes for CSVPEDRRDYGYTF.

The V call is TRBV9, the J call TRBJ1-2; D unresolved. The CDR3 runs 13 residues. Trimming removed 2 bases at V and 1 base at J, with 6 bases between. Germline assignment: CDR1 SGDLS and CDR2 YYNGEE. The CDR3 DNA reads as TGTGCCAGCAGCGTTAGTCTTAACTATGGCTACACCTTC. It codes for CASSVSLNYGYTF. Complete variable domain (other parts from reference TRBV9 and TRBJ1-2): DSGVTQTPKHLITATGQRVTLRCSPRSGDLSVYWYQQSLDQGLQFLIQYYNGEERAKGNILERFSAQQFPDLHSELNLSSLELGDSALYFCASSVSLNYGYTFGSGTRLTVV.

V usage is TRBV14 and J usage is TRBJ2-1; TRBD2 matches 11 bases. V was clipped by 1 base and J by 0 bases; unmatched bases: 14. The length of the CDR3 is 21 residues. Germline assignment: CDR1 SGHDN and CDR2 FVKESK. Here the CDR3 reads CASSQVWASGGHRSSYNEQFF. DNA for the CDR3: TGTGCCAGCAGCCAAGTGTGGGCTAGCGGGGGGCACCGTAGCTCCTACAATGAGCAGTTCTTC.

This clone showed up just a few times. The gene calls are TRBV4-3 and TRBJ2-7, with 12 bases aligning to TRBD2. There are 15 residues in the CDR3. Trimming cost V 1 base and J 2 bases; bases outside gene matches: 0. CDR1 is LGHNA and CDR2 is YSLEER in the germline V gene. As DNA, the CDR3 is TGCGCCAGCAGCCAAGGGACTAGCGGGACCTACGAGCAGTACTTC. It specifies CASSQGTSGTYEQYF.

This clone was seen only once. V is TRBV30 and J is TRBJ2-5; D is uncertain. The CDR3 has 12 residues. V was clipped by 0 bases and J by 4 bases, with 6 bases between them. Per the germline V gene, CDR1 is GTSNPN and CDR2 is SVGIG (reference sequence). CDR3 nucleotides: TGTGCCTGGAGTGTCAGGTCAGAGACCCAGTACTTC. Protein product: CAWSVRSETQYF. The variable domain in full, completed from reference TRBV30 and TRBJ2-5, reads SQTIHQWPATLVQPVGSPLSLECTVEGTSNPNLYWYRQAAGRGLQLLFYSVGIGQISSEVPQNLSASRPQDRQFILSSKKLLLSDSGFYLCAWSVRSETQYFGPGTRLLVL.

The chain couples TRBV25-1 to TRBJ2-3, with a weak D call TRBD2 (6 bases). Trimming stripped 8 bases from V and 0 bases from J, with 15 bases between. The CDR3 is 15 amino acids. CDR1 and CDR2 from the germline V gene are MGHDK and SYGVNS. In DNA form, the CDR3 reads TGTGCCAGCTACATCGGACTACCGAGCACAGATACGCAGTATTTT. It encodes CASYIGLPSTDTQYF.

This sequence joins TRBV28 and TRBJ2-5; D unresolved. From germline, CDR1 is MDHEN and CDR2 SYDVKM. This CDR3 comprises 12 residues. The V gene lost 3 bases and the J gene lost 2 bases, with 4 bases spanning the gap. The CDR3: CASSFVQETQYF. The CDR3 nucleotides are TGTGCCAGCAGTTTCGTACAAGAGACCCAGTACTTC. The whole variable domain, filled in from reference TRBV28 and TRBJ2-5, reads DVKVTQSSRYLVKRTGEKVFLECVQDMDHENMFWYRQDPGLGLRLIYFSYDVKMKEKGDIPEGYSVSREKKERFSLILESASTNQTSMYLCASSFVQETQYFGPGTRLLVL.

This clone was observed once. This chain joins TRBV5-1 and TRBJ1-4, with D possibly being TRBD1 (6 bases). Germline V gene lookup returns CDR1 SGHRS and CDR2 YFSETQ. Trimming shortened V by 4 bases and J by 6 bases, and 10 bases separated the two germline ends. There are 13 residues in the CDR3. The CDR3 bases are TGCGCCAGCAGCCCGGCAGGGGATGAAAAACTGTTTTTT. Amino acid sequence: CASSPAGDEKLFF.

The chain recombines TRBV5-1 with TRBJ2-5, with D perhaps TRBD2 (5 bases). CDR3 length: 12 residues. CDR1 and CDR2 (germline): SGHRS, YFSETQ. Trimming took off 5 bases at V and 5 bases at J, with 10 bases between the two ends. CDR3: CASRETGETQYF. CDR3 in DNA: TGCGCCAGCAGGGAGACGGGGGAGACCCAGTACTTC.

This clone was observed a few times. This chain links TRBV7-9 with TRBJ1-1; possible D gene TRBD1, 6 bases. V lost 1 base and J 8 bases, leaving 11 bases between the germline ends. The CDR3 is 13 amino acids. The germline gives CDR1 SEHNR, CDR2 FQNEAQ (reference sequence). CDR3 protein: CASSLGPGGEAFF. DNA of the CDR3: TGTGCCAGCAGCTTAGGACCTGGGGGCGAAGCTTTCTTT.

This clone was observed a few times. This sequence joins TRBV28 and TRBJ1-1, with TRBD1 identical over 9 bases. Per germline, CDR1 MDHEN and CDR2 SYDVKM. This CDR3 has 14 residues. Unmatched junction bases numbered 6, after V lost 9 bases and J lost 1 base. The CDR3 DNA reads as TGTGCCAGTGGTACAGGGGGCGGGAACACTGAAGCTTTCTTT. It is translated as CASGTGGGNTEAFF. Filled out from reference TRBV28 and TRBJ1-1, the complete variable domain reads DVKVTQSSRYLVKRTGEKVFLECVQDMDHENMFWYRQDPGLGLRLIYFSYDVKMKEKGDIPEGYSVSREKKERFSLILESASTNQTSMYLCASGTGGGNTEAFFGQGTRLTVV.

The rearrangement joins TRBV5-1 to TRBJ2-2, with 8 bases matching TRBD1. The ends lost 0 bases at V and 6 bases at J; junction bases unmatched: 7. Germline values: CDR1 SGHRS, CDR2 YFSETQ. The CDR3 has 16 residues. The CDR3 protein is CASSLGQGPRAGELFF. Written as DNA, the CDR3 is TGCGCCAGCAGCTTGGGACAGGGGCCGAGGGCCGGGGAGCTGTTTTTT.

This chain uses TRBV2 with TRBJ1-4, with 7 bases that match TRBD1. Germline V gene sequence: CDR1 SNHLY, CDR2 FYNNEI. Trimming removed 6 bases from V and 5 bases from J; junction bases left unmatched: 9. This CDR3 is 15 amino acids long. For the CDR3, the DNA is TGTGCCAGCAGCGATCGGGGACAGCTCAATGAAAAACTGTTTTTT. The encoded protein is CASSDRGQLNEKLFF.

CDR3 in amino acids: CASSQGYRETQYF. CDR3 DNA sequence: TGTGCCAGCAGCCAAGGGTACCGGGAGACCCAGTACTTC. V is TRBV14 and J is TRBJ2-5, with no clear D. This CDR3 is 13 amino acids long. Per germline, CDR1 SGHDN and CDR2 FVKESK. Trimming cost V 1 base and J 5 bases, with 8 bases left between them.

This clone was recorded only once. The same CDR3 also results from other DNA sequences found in this sample. The chain has TRBV19 and TRBJ2-2; 8 nucleotides match TRBD1. Germline values: CDR1 LNHDA, CDR2 SQIVND (reference sequence). The CDR3 sequence is 16 residues long. V dropped 3 bases and J dropped 2; count of bases not matched to a gene: 5. The CDR3 region has the DNA TGTGCCAGTAGTATCGGACAGGGAACAAACACCGGGGAGCTGTTTTTT. Its protein is CASSIGQGTNTGELFF. Full variable domain (outside the CDR3, taken from reference TRBV19 and TRBJ2-2): DGGITQSPKYLFRKEGQNVTLSCEQNLNHDAMYWYRQDPGQGLRLIYYSQIVNDFQKGDIAEGYSVSREKKESFPLTVTSAQKNPTAFYLCASSIGQGTNTGELFFGEGSRLTVL.

The V and J genes are TRBV4-2 and TRBJ2-5; D perhaps matches TRBD2 (6 bases). CDR3 length: 14 amino acids. Between the trimmed V and J ends, which lost 4 bases and 0 bases, there was a span of 9 bases. Germline CDR1 LGHNA, CDR2 YNFKEQ. Written as DNA, the CDR3 is TGTGCCAGCAGCCGCGGACTAAACCAAGAGACCCAGTACTTC. This gives the protein CASSRGLNQETQYF.

This chain joins TRBV7-6 and TRBJ1-4; 7 positions match TRBD1. The V and J ends lost 3 bases and 4 bases, in that order; junction bases with no gene match: 20. From germline, CDR1 is SGHVS and CDR2 FNYEAQ. CDR3 length: 20 residues. CDR3 coding DNA: TGTGCCAGCAGCTTGACCCCTCCGGGACAGATACTAACCAGTAATGAAAAACTGTTTTTT. This encodes CASSLTPPGQILTSNEKLFF.

The chain uses TRBV19 and TRBJ1-1; maybe TRBD1 (5 bases). Germline lookup yields CDR1 LNHDA and CDR2 SQIVND (reference sequence). This CDR3 region has 16 residues. V lost 3 bases and J 0 bases, leaving 14 bases between the germline ends. CDR3 in amino acids: CASSILGGTMNTEAFF. Here the CDR3 DNA reads TGTGCCAGTAGTATCTTGGGGGGAACGATGAACACTGAAGCTTTCTTT. Together with reference TRBV19 and TRBJ1-1, the CDR3 gives the full variable domain: DGGITQSPKYLFRKEGQNVTLSCEQNLNHDAMYWYRQDPGQGLRLIYYSQIVNDFQKGDIAEGYSVSREKKESFPLTVTSAQKNPTAFYLCASSILGGTMNTEAFFGQGTRLTVV.

The chain has TRBV2 and TRBJ1-1; D may be TRBD1 (6 bases). Trimming pared 5 bases from V and 8 bases from J, leaving 12 bases between. Germline CDR1 reads SNHLY; CDR2 reads FYNNEI. The CDR3 runs 12 residues. CDR3 nucleotide sequence: TGTGCCAGCAGTTCTCAGGGGATCGAAGCTTTCTTT. Protein product: CASSSQGIEAFF.

The chain joins TRBV7-8 to TRBJ2-3; 7 bases align to TRBD1. The germline V gene has CDR1 SGHVS and CDR2 FQNEAQ. The CDR3 covers 17 residues. Trimming removed 5 bases from V and 5 bases from J; junction bases left unmatched: 16. CDR3 in amino acids: CASSLLVRTGDGDTQYF. The CDR3 DNA follows: TGTGCCAGCAGCCTACTAGTCCGCACAGGGGATGGAGATACGCAGTATTTT. The variable domain in full, completed from reference TRBV7-8 and TRBJ2-3, reads GAGVSQSPRYKVAKRGQDVALRCDPISGHVSLFWYQQALGQGPEFLTYFQNEAQLDKSGLPSDRFFAERPEGSVSTLKIQRTQQEDSAVYLCASSLLVRTGDGDTQYFGPGTRLTVL.